This T cell receptor (beta chain) was captured by sequencing in a study of blood T cell repertoires in COVID-19. Source study methods: Counts of nucleated cells, estimated from reference gene primer amplification, were obtained. Sequencing used immunoSEQ multiplex PCR; TCRdb keeps in-frame clones, though not all of them. V and J calls plus clone size are reproduced from that table; the DNA served to infer D and trimming. The sample has about 300,000 clones; 70% to 90% are singletons. The CDR3 loop spans 14 amino acids. Per the germline V gene, CDR1 is LNHNV and CDR2 is YYDKDF (reference sequence). Trimming cost V 5 bases and J 0 bases, with 10 bases left between them.

This rearrangement joins TRBV15 to TRBJ1-1; the D is unclear. The material sequenced was PBMCs or T cells enriched from blood (not recorded which). This TCR came from a woman in her thirties who had recovered from COVID-19. In nucleotides, the CDR3 is TGTGCCACCAGCGAGAGGGAGATGAACACTGAAGCTTTCTTT. Its translation is CATSEREMNTEAFF.